This T cell receptor beta chain was profiled in a study of T cell repertoires in cytomegalovirus infection. Each CDR3 protein gets one entry after TCRdb re-called the reads with MiXCR. The sample shows hundreds of thousands of distinct CDR3 sequences, roughly 9.5% of them seen only once. V lost 3 bases and J lost 4, with 6 bases in between. The CDR3 consists of 12 residues. Germline V lookup: CDR1 KGHSH, CDR2 LQKENI. General observations from the study: It was HLA-C-restricted CMV-specific TCR beta clonotypes that dominated the response ex vivo.

This clonotype occurred once. Its antigen is not identified. Here the CDR3 omits its conserved ending phenylalanine or tryptophan, so a read error is the likely source. Material for sequencing was PBMCs. J is TRBJ1-2 and V is TRBV18; D ambiguous. This TCR derives from a human donor in good health (CMV status not recorded). Some clones in this sample may be carry-over from other donors' samples. The CDR3 reads CASSPGSYGYTV. The CDR3 DNA reads as TGTGCCAGCTCACCCGGGTCCTATGGCTACACCGTC.